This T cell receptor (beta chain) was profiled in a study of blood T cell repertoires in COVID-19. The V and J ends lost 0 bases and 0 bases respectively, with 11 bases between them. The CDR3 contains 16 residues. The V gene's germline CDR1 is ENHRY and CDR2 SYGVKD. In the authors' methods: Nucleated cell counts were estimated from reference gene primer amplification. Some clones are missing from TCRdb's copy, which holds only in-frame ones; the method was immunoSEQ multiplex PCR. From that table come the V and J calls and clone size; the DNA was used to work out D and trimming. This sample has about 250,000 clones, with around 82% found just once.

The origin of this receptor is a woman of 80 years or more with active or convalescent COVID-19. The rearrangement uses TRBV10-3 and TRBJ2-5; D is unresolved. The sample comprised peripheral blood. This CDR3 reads CAISESLTPYQETQYF. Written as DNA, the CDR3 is TGTGCCATCAGTGAGTCACTAACCCCGTACCAAGAGACCCAGTACTTC.